This passage covers 28 T cell receptor beta chains from one sample sequenced in a study of beta chain features in type 1 diabetes. General observations from the study: Among all four CD4+ subsets, Type 1 diabetes patients had TCRB CDR3s that were moderately but significantly shorter.

The isolated RNA, all of it, was reverse transcribed, so expressed TCRB transcripts were what got sequenced. Generated by immunoSEQ multiplex PCR, the TCRdb table keeps only in-frame clones and is missing some. The table has hundreds of thousands of clones, over 12% seen once. Antigen specificity for these receptors is unknown. Input material: naive CD4+ T cells from blood. The receptors were sampled from a man aged 18-30 years with type 1 diabetes.

The rearrangement uses TRBV7-9 and TRBJ1-6; D is ambiguous. Germline V gives CDR1 SEHNR, CDR2 FQNEAQ (reference sequence). V dropped 1 base and J dropped 9 bases, with 7 bases sitting between them. The CDR3 totals 13 residues. CDR3 loop: CASSLDGSSPLHF. The CDR3 bases are TGTGCCAGCAGCTTAGATGGCAGTTCACCCCTCCACTTT.

The genes are TRBV5-4 and TRBJ2-7; TRBD1 matches at 8 bases. This CDR3 is 16 amino acids long. J was trimmed by 5 bases and V by 4 bases; bases with no gene match: 14. Germline V gene data show CDR1 as SGHNT and CDR2 as YYREEE (reference sequence). CDR3 sequence: CASSPLRTGSTDEQYF. The CDR3 DNA sequence: TGTGCCAGCAGCCCCCTTCGGACAGGGTCGACCGACGAGCAGTACTTC. Filled out from reference TRBV5-4 and TRBJ2-7, the complete variable domain reads ETGVTQSPTHLIKTRGQQVTLRCSSQSGHNTVSWYQQALGQGPQFIFQYYREEENGRGNFPPRFSGLQFPNYSSELNVNALELDDSALYLCASSPLRTGSTDEQYFGPGTRLTVT.

Only a few counts were recorded for this clone. The V gene is TRBV7-2, the J gene TRBJ2-5; 9 nucleotides line up with TRBD2. Trimming at V came to 1 base and at J to 5 bases, leaving 5 bases not matched to a gene. The CDR3 extends over 15 amino acids. Germline assignment: CDR1 SGHTA and CDR2 FQGNSA. The CDR3 is CASSLVSSGKETQYF. DNA for the CDR3: TGTGCCAGCAGCTTAGTTTCTAGCGGGAAGGAGACCCAGTACTTC.

In its sample, this clone was seen a few times. V usage is TRBV7-2 and J usage is TRBJ1-1; 7 bases map to TRBD1. The CDR3 has 13 amino acids. The germline CDR1 and CDR2 sequences are SGHTA and FQGNSA. J gave up 11 bases and V 4 bases, and 10 bases lay outside the gene matches. CDR3 in DNA: TGTGCCAGCAGCTCTCACGACAGGGTGCAGGCTTTCTTT. It codes for CASSSHDRVQAFF.

The chain is built from TRBV9 and TRBJ2-2; D is ambiguous. This CDR3 has 16 amino acids. V gave up 0 bases and J gave up 4 bases, with 13 bases separating them. Germline loops: CDR1 SGDLS, CDR2 YYNGEE. CDR3 bases: TGTGCCAGCAGCGTAGATTCACCAAGGTCCACCGGGGAGCTGTTTTTT. It yields the protein CASSVDSPRSTGELFF.

This sequence joins TRBV25-1 and TRBJ1-5; D is undetermined. CDR1 MGHDK and CDR2 SYGVNS come from the germline V gene. The CDR3 runs to 15 residues. Trimming removed 4 bases at V and 5 bases at J, with 15 bases between. This chain's CDR3 is CASSGRKGVDQPQHF. The CDR3 DNA reads as TGTGCCAGCAGTGGAAGGAAGGGAGTTGATCAGCCCCAGCATTTT.

This clone was seen more than once but under ten times. This rearrangement joins TRBV27 to TRBJ2-5; no definite D call. The germline V gene has CDR1 MNHEY and CDR2 SMNVEV (reference sequence). The V gene lost 2 bases and the J gene lost 5 bases, with 9 bases spanning the gap. The CDR3 has 13 residues. CDR3 loop: CASSLLMGETQYF. The CDR3, as DNA: TGTGCCAGCAGTTTACTCATGGGGGAGACCCAGTACTTC.

CDR3 in DNA: TGTGCCAGCAGCCTGATGGGGGGCGGAGACAATGAGCAGTTCTTC. Translating it yields CASSLMGGGDNEQFF. This chain joins TRBV7-9 and TRBJ2-1; D assignment may be TRBD1 or TRBD2 (6 bases each). CDR3 size: 15 residues. V lost 5 bases and J lost 5, with 16 bases in between. Germline CDR1 is SEHNR and CDR2 is FQNEAQ (reference sequence). Combining the CDR3 with reference TRBV7-9 and TRBJ2-1 gives the whole variable domain DTGVSQNPRHKITKRGQNVTFRCDPISEHNRLYWYRQTLGQGPEFLTYFQNEAQLEKSRLLSDRFSAERPKGSFSTLEIQRTEQGDSAMYLCASSLMGGGDNEQFFGPGTRLTVL.

Here the CDR3 reads CASSIHVGTGAYGYTF. CDR3 in DNA: TGTGCCAGCAGCATTCACGTCGGGACAGGGGCCTATGGCTACACCTTC. The rearrangement links TRBV9 to TRBJ1-2; the match to TRBD1 covers 10 bases. J lost 4 bases, V lost 4 bases, and 10 bases had no gene match. Germline values: CDR1 SGDLS, CDR2 YYNGEE. This CDR3 is 16 amino acids long.

This clone was seen a handful of times. V usage is TRBV25-1 and J usage is TRBJ2-7; TRBD2 is a possible D gene (5 bases). The CDR3 length is 17 residues. Germline CDR1 is MGHDK and CDR2 is SYGVNS. Trimming left V 4 bases short and J 0 bases short, with 19 bases between. CDR3 sequence reads: CASSVRSRATSSYEQYF. Here the CDR3 DNA reads TGTGCCAGCAGTGTTCGTTCGCGGGCCACAAGCTCCTACGAGCAGTACTTC.

This clone was recorded a few times. The chain combines TRBV20-1 with TRBJ2-1; no clear D. V lost 6 bases and J lost 10, with 4 bases in between. CDR3 length: 8 residues. The germline CDR1 and CDR2 sequences are DFQATT and SNEGSKA (reference sequence). The CDR3 here is CSAREQFF. The CDR3 DNA reads TGCAGTGCGCGGGAGCAGTTCTTC.

This clone has only a few counts. V usage is TRBV30 and J usage is TRBJ2-5, with TRBD2 matching 11 bases. Trimming at V came to 3 bases and at J to 7 bases, leaving 10 bases not matched to a gene. The germline V gene encodes CDR1 GTSNPN and CDR2 SVGIG (reference sequence). The CDR3 is made up of 15 amino acids. This CDR3 is CAWRLAGGPSGTQYF. DNA of the CDR3: TGTGCCTGGAGGTTAGCGGGGGGGCCTTCGGGGACCCAGTACTTC.

The chain employs TRBV14 and TRBJ1-1; D is ambiguous. CDR3 size: 13 residues. V was clipped by 1 base and J by 0 bases, with 3 bases between them. CDR1 is SGHDN and CDR2 is FVKESK in the germline V gene. CDR3 loop: CASSQAMNTEAFF. For the CDR3, the DNA is TGTGCCAGCAGCCAAGCCATGAACACTGAAGCTTTCTTT.

As concerns this clone: Different DNA sequences within this sample yield the same CDR3. V gene TRBV2 combines with J gene TRBJ1-1; D not resolved. Germline CDR1 is SNHLY and CDR2 is FYNNEI. The CDR3 has 13 amino acids. The ends were cut back, 6 bases at V and 1 base at J, with 9 bases in the middle. Here the CDR3 reads CASRNRGNTEAFF. The CDR3 nucleotides read TGTGCCAGCAGGAACCGGGGGAACACTGAAGCTTTCTTT.

This chain uses TRBV5-4 with TRBJ2-1; a possible D gene is TRBD2 (5 bases). The V and J ends lost 5 bases and 7 bases respectively, with 22 bases between them. This CDR3 contains 16 residues. Germline V gives CDR1 SGHNT, CDR2 YYREEE (reference sequence). CDR3 DNA: TGTGCCAGCAGTTCGGTAGCCGGAGGCCGAGGGAATGAGCAGTTCTTC. Residues: CASSSVAGGRGNEQFF.

The CDR3 nucleotides read TGTGCCAGCAGCTCTATGACCCCGACGGGGGAGACCCAGTACTTC. It encodes CASSSMTPTGETQYF. J is TRBJ2-5 and V is TRBV7-2; tentatively, D is TRBD2 (5 bases). The length of the CDR3 is 15 residues. Germline loops: CDR1 SGHTA, CDR2 FQGNSA. Trimming removed 4 bases at V and 5 bases at J, with 17 bases between. Full variable domain (outside the CDR3, taken from reference TRBV7-2 and TRBJ2-5): GAGVSQSPSNKVTEKGKDVELRCDPISGHTALYWYRQSLGQGLEFLIYFQGNSAPDKSGLPSDRFSAERTGGSVSTLTIQRTQQEDSAVYLCASSSMTPTGETQYFGPGTRLLVL.

This clone appeared a few times. The CDR3 coding sequence is TGTGCCAGCACCGATTACAATGAGCAGTTCTTC. Protein sequence: CASTDYNEQFF. This sequence joins TRBV7-9 and TRBJ2-1, with unresolved D. The CDR3 is made up of 11 amino acids. Germline assignment: CDR1 SEHNR and CDR2 FQNEAQ (reference sequence). The ends were cut back, 7 bases at V and 4 bases at J, with 5 bases in the middle.

The table lists this clone with a few counts. The genes are TRBV30 and TRBJ2-7, with D uncertain. Trimming pared 2 bases from V and 7 bases from J, leaving 12 bases between. Germline values: CDR1 GTSNPN, CDR2 SVGIG (reference sequence). This CDR3 has 12 amino acids. CDR3 nucleotide sequence: TGTGCCTGGAGTCAAGCACGGGTTGAGCAGTACTTC. Its protein product is CAWSQARVEQYF.

V and J are TRBV7-2 and TRBJ2-5, with D possibly matching TRBD1 (7 bases). The CDR3 sequence is 14 residues long. Germline V gene lookup returns CDR1 SGHTA and CDR2 FQGNSA. Deletions cut 5 bases from V and 5 bases from J, with 15 bases between. CDR3 protein: CASSPTGRRETQYF. In DNA form, the CDR3 reads TGTGCCAGCAGCCCGACAGGGAGGCGGGAGACCCAGTACTTC.

The chain recombines TRBV5-6 with TRBJ1-5, with a weak D call TRBD1 (5 bases). Germline V gene lookup returns CDR1 SGHDT and CDR2 YYEEEE. V was pared by 0 bases and J by 3 bases, with 10 bases between. The CDR3 contains 15 residues. DNA of the CDR3: TGTGCCAGCAGCTTGGCCGGGGCGATCAATCAGCCCCAGCATTTT. This sequence encodes CASSLAGAINQPQHF.

The CDR3 DNA reads TGTGCCAGTAGTGCCAGGGACAATGAGCAGTTCTTC. Amino acid sequence: CASSARDNEQFF. J is TRBJ2-1 and V is TRBV19; maybe TRBD1 (5 bases). The ends were cut back, 5 bases at V and 5 bases at J, with 7 bases in the middle. This CDR3 has 12 residues. Germline V gene lookup returns CDR1 LNHDA and CDR2 SQIVND (reference sequence).

The sample holds a few counts of this clone. V and J are TRBV30 and TRBJ1-2; a possible D gene is TRBD1 (5 bases). The germline gives CDR1 GTSNPN, CDR2 SVGIG (reference sequence). Deletions cut 2 bases from V and 3 bases from J, with 19 bases between. This CDR3 region has 16 residues. CDR3 coding DNA: TGTGCCTGGAGTCGCGGCAGGGCCGTCGAGGACTATGGCTACACCTTC. It specifies CAWSRGRAVEDYGYTF.

This clone was picked up a small number of times. CDR3 sequence: CASRGFERGGTDTQYF. CDR3 bases: TGTGCCAGCAGGGGTTTTGAGAGGGGAGGGACAGATACGCAGTATTTT. The rearrangement uses TRBV5-4 and TRBJ2-3; TRBD2 matches 7 bases. The CDR3 totals 16 residues. Germline CDR1 and CDR2: SGHNT and YYREEE (reference sequence). J gave up 3 bases and V 5 bases, and 12 bases lay outside the gene matches.

This clone was picked up a small number of times. The CDR3 protein is CASSLRVNYGYTF. CDR3 sequence (DNA): TGCGCCAGCAGCTTGAGGGTCAACTATGGCTACACCTTC. The J gene is TRBJ1-2, the V gene TRBV5-1, with D uncertain. The CDR3 is 13 residues long. V was pared by 1 base and J by 2 bases, with 6 bases between. From germline, CDR1 is SGHRS and CDR2 YFSETQ.

This clone was observed a few times. The J gene is TRBJ1-2, the V gene TRBV9, with 9 bases fitting TRBD1. The CDR3 runs to 16 residues. The V gene end was trimmed by 4 bases and the J gene end by 5 bases; junction bases not matched to a gene: 12. Germline-derived CDR1 and CDR2 are SGDLS and YYNGEE. CDR3 sequence reads: CASSPSPLDRGYGYTF. The CDR3 DNA reads TGTGCCAGCAGCCCCAGTCCCCTGGACAGGGGATATGGCTACACCTTC.

Turning to this clone: The identical CDR3 is also encoded by other nucleotide sequences in the sample. V is TRBV25-1 and J is TRBJ1-2, with D uncertain. The CDR3 has 12 residues. V was shortened by 4 bases and J by 2 bases, with 5 bases between the two germline ends. Germline CDR1 reads MGHDK; CDR2 reads SYGVNS. As DNA, the CDR3 is TGTGCCAGCAGTGCGGGGAACTATGGCTACACCTTC. Protein product: CASSAGNYGYTF.

For the CDR3, the DNA is TGTGCCAGCAGCCCCCCGGGGGGCAGGGGAAAACTGTTTTTT. This encodes CASSPPGGRGKLFF. The gene calls are TRBV6-6 and TRBJ1-4; TRBD1 might be the D (6 bases). With 6 bases removed from V and 10 bases from J, the gap between germline ends came to 18 bases. Germline V lookup: CDR1 MNHNY, CDR2 SVGAGI (reference sequence). The CDR3 contains 14 residues.

This clone was observed a few times. The J gene is TRBJ2-7, the V gene TRBV21-1; the table names TRBD2, a call not compared with the DNA. TRBV21-1 is a pseudogene segment. This CDR3 spans 13 amino acids. CDR3: CASNPRVDYEQYF. In DNA, the CDR3 is TGTGCCAGCAACCCCCGGGTAGACTACGAGCAGTACTTC.